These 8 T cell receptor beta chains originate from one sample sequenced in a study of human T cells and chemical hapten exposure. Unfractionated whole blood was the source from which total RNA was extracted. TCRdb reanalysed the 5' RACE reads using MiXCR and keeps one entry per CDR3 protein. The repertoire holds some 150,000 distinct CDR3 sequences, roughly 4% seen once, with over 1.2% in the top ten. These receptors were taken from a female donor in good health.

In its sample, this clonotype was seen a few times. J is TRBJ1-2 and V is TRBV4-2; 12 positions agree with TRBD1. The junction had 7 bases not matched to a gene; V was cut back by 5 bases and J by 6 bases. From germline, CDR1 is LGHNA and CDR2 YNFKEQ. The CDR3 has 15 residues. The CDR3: CASSGTGGTQDGYTF. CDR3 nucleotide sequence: TGTGCCAGCAGCGGGACAGGGGGCACCCAAGATGGCTACACCTTC.

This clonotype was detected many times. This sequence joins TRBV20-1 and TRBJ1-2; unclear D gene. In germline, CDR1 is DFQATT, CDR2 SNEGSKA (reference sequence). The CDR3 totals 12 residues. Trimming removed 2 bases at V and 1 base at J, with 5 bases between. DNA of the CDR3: TGCAGTGCTAGACCGGGTAACTATGGCTACACCTTC. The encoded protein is CSARPGNYGYTF.

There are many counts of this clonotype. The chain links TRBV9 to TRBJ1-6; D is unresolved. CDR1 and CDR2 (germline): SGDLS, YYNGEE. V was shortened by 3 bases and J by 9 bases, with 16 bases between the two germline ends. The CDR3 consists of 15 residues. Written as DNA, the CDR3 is TGTGCCAGCAGCGAAAGACCAGCCCCTAGTTCACCCCTCCACTTT. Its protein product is CASSERPAPSSPLHF.

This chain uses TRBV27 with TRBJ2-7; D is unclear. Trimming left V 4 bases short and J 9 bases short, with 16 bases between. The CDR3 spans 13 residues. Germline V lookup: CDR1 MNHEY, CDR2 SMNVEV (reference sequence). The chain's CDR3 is CASSSRSGYGQYF. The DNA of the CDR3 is TGTGCCAGCAGTTCCCGGTCAGGCTATGGGCAGTACTTC.

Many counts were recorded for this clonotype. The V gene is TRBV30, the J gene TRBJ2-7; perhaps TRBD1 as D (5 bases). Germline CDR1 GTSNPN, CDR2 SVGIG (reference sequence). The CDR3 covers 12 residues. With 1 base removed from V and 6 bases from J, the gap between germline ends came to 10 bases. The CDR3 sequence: CAWSASGIEQYF. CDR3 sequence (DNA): TGTGCCTGGAGTGCGTCAGGGATCGAGCAGTACTTC.

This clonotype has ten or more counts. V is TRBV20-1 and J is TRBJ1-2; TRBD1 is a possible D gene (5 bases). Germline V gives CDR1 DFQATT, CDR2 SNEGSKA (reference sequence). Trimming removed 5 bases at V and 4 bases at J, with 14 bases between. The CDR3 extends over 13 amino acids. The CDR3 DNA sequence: TGCAGTGCTGAATCCGGGACCATCTATGGCTACACCTTC. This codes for CSAESGTIYGYTF.

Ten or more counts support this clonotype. This CDR3 is CASAESGSLGQGAYEQFF. The DNA for the CDR3 is TGCGCCAGCGCCGAGTCTGGGTCCTTGGGACAGGGGGCTTATGAGCAGTTCTTC. J is TRBJ2-1 and V is TRBV5-1; 12 nucleotides line up with TRBD1. Germline V lookup: CDR1 SGHRS, CDR2 YFSETQ. The CDR3 runs to 18 residues. V lost 7 bases, J lost 8 bases, and 19 bases stayed unmatched.

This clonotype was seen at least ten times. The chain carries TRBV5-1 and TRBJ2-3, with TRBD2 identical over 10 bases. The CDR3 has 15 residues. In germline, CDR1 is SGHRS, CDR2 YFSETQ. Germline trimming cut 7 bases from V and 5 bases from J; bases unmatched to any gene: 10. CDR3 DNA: TGCGCCAGCGGCGCTAGCGGGGGCTGGGTAGATACGCAGTATTTT. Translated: CASGASGGWVDTQYF.